One sample yielded the 7 T cell receptor beta chains listed below, sequenced in a study of blood T cell repertoires in COVID-19. Generated by immunoSEQ multiplex PCR, the TCRdb table keeps only in-frame clones and is missing some. The sample has 200,000 to 250,000 clones, roughly 77% seen once. Sequencing was done on a sample of PBMCs or T cells enriched from blood (not recorded which). The origin of the receptors is a man aged 40-49 years who had recovered from COVID-19.

The gene calls are TRBV21-1 and TRBJ1-1. TRBV21-1 is shown as a pseudogene. CDR3 size: 15 residues. The CDR3, as DNA: TGTGCCAGCGGACTTTGTGGCAGACTGAACACTGAAGCTTTCTTT. Its translation is CASGLCGRLNTEAFF.

This clone was recorded once. CDR3 in amino acids: CASSLRLRDTQYF. The CDR3 coding sequence is TGTGCCAGCAGTTTGCGATTAAGAGATACGCAGTATTTT. V is TRBV27 and J is TRBJ2-3; D is ambiguous. The V gene's germline CDR1 is MNHEY and CDR2 SMNVEV (reference sequence). Trimming removed 3 bases at V and 5 bases at J, with 9 bases between. CDR3 length equals 13 residues.

CDR3 nucleotides: TGCGCCAGCAGCTTGGGGGACACCAGTTTTAATGAAAAACTGTTTTTT. Translation: CASSLGDTSFNEKLFF. The chain couples TRBV5-1 to TRBJ1-4, with D perhaps TRBD1 (6 bases). The V end was cut by 0 bases, the J end by 4 bases, with 13 bases between. The CDR3 is 16 residues long. Germline V gives CDR1 SGHRS, CDR2 YFSETQ. The entire variable domain, with the rest obtained from reference TRBV5-1 and TRBJ1-4, is as follows: KAGVTQTPRYLIKTRGQQVTLSCSPISGHRSVSWYQQTPGQGLQFLFEYFSETQRNKGNFPGRFSGRQFSNSRSEMNVSTLELGDSALYLCASSLGDTSFNEKLFFGSGTQLSVL.

V and J are TRBV19 and TRBJ1-2; maybe TRBD1 (6 bases). V dropped 7 bases and J dropped 4 bases, with 16 bases sitting between them. There are 14 residues in the CDR3. Per germline, CDR1 LNHDA and CDR2 SQIVND (reference sequence). In DNA form, the CDR3 reads TGTGCCAGTACTACTTCCCAGGGGATCTATGGCTACACCTTC. Translation gives CASTTSQGIYGYTF. Drawing the rest from reference TRBV19 and TRBJ1-2, the complete variable domain is DGGITQSPKYLFRKEGQNVTLSCEQNLNHDAMYWYRQDPGQGLRLIYYSQIVNDFQKGDIAEGYSVSREKKESFPLTVTSAQKNPTAFYLCASTTSQGIYGYTFGSGTRLTVV.

V usage is TRBV5-1 and J usage is TRBJ1-1, with 11 positions matching TRBD1. Losses at the gene ends were 4 bases for V and 1 base for J; bases not matched to a gene: 3. Per the germline V gene, CDR1 is SGHRS and CDR2 is YFSETQ. The CDR3 length is 15 residues. For the CDR3, the DNA is TGCGCCAGCAGCAGGACAGGGGGCAAGAACACTGAAGCTTTCTTT. It encodes CASSRTGGKNTEAFF. Looking up the rest from reference TRBV5-1 and TRBJ1-1 gives the full variable domain: KAGVTQTPRYLIKTRGQQVTLSCSPISGHRSVSWYQQTPGQGLQFLFEYFSETQRNKGNFPGRFSGRQFSNSRSEMNVSTLELGDSALYLCASSRTGGKNTEAFFGQGTRLTVV.

CDR3 protein: CASSIAGRRGGNIQYF. The CDR3 nucleotides read TGTGCCAGCAGCATAGCGGGGAGGAGGGGGGGAAACATTCAGTACTTC. This chain uses TRBV2 with TRBJ2-4, with 8 bases identical to TRBD2. V was pared by 6 bases and J by 6 bases, with 13 bases of the junction left unmatched. The CDR3 consists of 16 residues. The germline CDR1 and CDR2 sequences are SNHLY and FYNNEI.

Only a few counts were recorded for this clone. The chain uses TRBV18 and TRBJ1-2; D possibly corresponds to TRBD1 (6 bases). The CDR3 runs 14 residues. Germline V gives CDR1 KGHSH, CDR2 LQKENI. Trimming removed 2 bases from V and 4 bases from J, with 11 bases in between. The chain's CDR3 is CASSPGGGAYGYTF. DNA for the CDR3: TGTGCCAGCTCACCAGGCGGGGGGGCCTATGGCTACACCTTC.